This record concerns one T cell receptor (beta chain) sequence. Antigen: not known. Sequencing used immunoSEQ multiplex PCR; TCRdb keeps in-frame clones, though not all of them. Here the sample spans some 70,000 clones, around 90% being singletons. These data come from a study of OX40 agonist ivuxolimab in advanced cancers. Whole-study context: Prior anti-PD-1, anti-PD-L1 or anti-CTLA-4 therapy did not bar entry, and less than 50% had some. Partial responses were achieved by three patients, one with hepatocellular carcinoma and two with cutaneous melanoma.

Study observations and caveats: At 0.1 to 3.0 mg/kg, clonal expansion of CD4+ and CD8+ blood T cells had occurred by week 6.

The CDR3 loop spans 15 amino acids. Trimming cost V 5 bases and J 2 bases, with 11 bases left between them. The germline V gene has CDR1 SGHRS and CDR2 YFSETQ. The material sequenced was CD4+ or CD8+ T cells sorted from blood, taken in a trial of the OX40 agonist ivuxolimab. The rearrangement links TRBV5-1 to TRBJ2-6; D might be TRBD2 (5 bases). The receptor's source is an adult with an advanced solid tumor such as melanoma, head and neck, liver or kidney cancer. The CDR3 bases are TGCGCCAGCAGGAGGGAATTGGCTGGGGCCAACGTCCTGACTTTC. Its protein product is CASRRELAGANVLTF.